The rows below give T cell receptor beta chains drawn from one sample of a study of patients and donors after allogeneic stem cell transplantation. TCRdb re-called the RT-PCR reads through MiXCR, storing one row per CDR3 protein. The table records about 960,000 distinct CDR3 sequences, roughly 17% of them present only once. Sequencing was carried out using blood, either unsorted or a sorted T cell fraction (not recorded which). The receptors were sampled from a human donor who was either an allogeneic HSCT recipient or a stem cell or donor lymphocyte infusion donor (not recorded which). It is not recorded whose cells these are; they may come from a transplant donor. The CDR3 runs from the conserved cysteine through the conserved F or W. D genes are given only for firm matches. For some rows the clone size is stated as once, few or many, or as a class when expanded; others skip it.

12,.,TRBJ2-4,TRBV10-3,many,TGTGCCACGCGGGACGGAAAAAACATTCAGTACTTC,CATRDGKNIQYF
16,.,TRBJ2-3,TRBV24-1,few,TGTGCCACCAGTGACATTACAGGGATGGGCACAGATACGCAGTATTTT,CATSDITGMGTDTQYF
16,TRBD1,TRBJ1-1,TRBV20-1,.,TGCAGTGCTCTACAAACTCCCGGCGAGACAGGGAGTGAGGCTTTCTTT,CSALQTPGETGSEAFF
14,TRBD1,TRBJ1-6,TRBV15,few,TGTGCCACCGGCAGGAACAGGGGGCGTTCACCCCTCCACTTT,CATGRNRGRSPLHF
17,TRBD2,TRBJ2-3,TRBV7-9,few,TGTGCCAGCAGCTCGGGACTAGCGGGAGGTACCACAGATACGCAGTATTTT,CASSSGLAGGTTDTQYF
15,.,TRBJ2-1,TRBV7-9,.,TGTGCCAGCAGCTTAAATGCCCGGACCTACAATGAGCAGTTCTTC,CASSLNARTYNEQFF
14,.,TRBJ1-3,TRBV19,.,TGTGCCAGTACGAGAGCCTCCTCTGGAAACACCATATATTTT,CASTRASSGNTIYF
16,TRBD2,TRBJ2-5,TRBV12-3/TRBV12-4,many,TGTGCCAGCAGTTCCACGACTAGCGGGAGGGCAGAGACCCAGTACTTC,CASSSTTSGRAETQYF
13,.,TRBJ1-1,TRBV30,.,TGTGCCTGGAGCTGGGGGCGGAACACTGAAGCTTTCTTT,CAWSWGRNTEAFF
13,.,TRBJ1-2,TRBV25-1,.,TGTGCCAGCAGTGGAGGCGCGGGCTATGGCTACACCTTC,CASSGGAGYGYTF
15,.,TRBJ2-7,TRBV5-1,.,TGCGCCAGCACCTTCTCCCGGGACCCAGCCTACGAGCAGTACTTC,CASTFSRDPAYEQYF
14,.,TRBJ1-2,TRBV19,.,TGTGCCAGTCTTCCAGGGGTAGCTAACTATGGCTACACCTTC,CASLPGVANYGYTF
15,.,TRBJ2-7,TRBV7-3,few,TGTGCCAGCAGCCATTCAGGGGGAGGCGGCTACGAGCAGTACTTC,CASSHSGGGGYEQYF
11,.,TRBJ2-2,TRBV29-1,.,TGCAGCCCCCCCGGGGCCGGGGAGCTGTTTTTT,CSPPGAGELFF
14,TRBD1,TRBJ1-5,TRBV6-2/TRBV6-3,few,TGTGCCAGCAGTTCCCGACAGGGGAGTCAGCCCCAGCATTTT,CASSSRQGSQPQHF
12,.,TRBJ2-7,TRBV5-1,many,TGCGCCAGCAGCTCCTCATCCGGGGAGCAGTACTTC,CASSSSSGEQYF
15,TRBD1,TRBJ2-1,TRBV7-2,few,TGTGCCAGCGGTTTCCGGGACAGGGGCCGCAATGAGCAGTTCTTC,CASGFRDRGRNEQFF
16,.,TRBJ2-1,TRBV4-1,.,TGCGCCAGCAGCCAAGAGTCGGGAAGCAATTACAATGAGCAGTTCTTC,CASSQESGSNYNEQFF
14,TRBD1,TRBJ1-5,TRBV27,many,TGTGCCAGCAGCGCCGGGACAGGGAATCAGCCCCAGCATTTT,CASSAGTGNQPQHF
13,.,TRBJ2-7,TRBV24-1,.,TGTGCCACCAGTGATTTGTTTATGCGGGAGCAGTACTTC,CATSDLFMREQYF
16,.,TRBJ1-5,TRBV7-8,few,TGTGCCAGCAGCTTAGGGGACGGTAATAGCAATCAGCCCCAGCATTTT,CASSLGDGNSNQPQHF
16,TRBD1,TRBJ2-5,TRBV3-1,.,TGTGCCAGCAGGGCCACGGGGACAGCGTTACAGGAGACCCAGTACTTC,CASRATGTALQETQYF
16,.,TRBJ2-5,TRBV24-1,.,TGTGCCACCAGTGCACCCGGGACCGATGATTTAGAGACCCAGTACTTC,CATSAPGTDDLETQYF